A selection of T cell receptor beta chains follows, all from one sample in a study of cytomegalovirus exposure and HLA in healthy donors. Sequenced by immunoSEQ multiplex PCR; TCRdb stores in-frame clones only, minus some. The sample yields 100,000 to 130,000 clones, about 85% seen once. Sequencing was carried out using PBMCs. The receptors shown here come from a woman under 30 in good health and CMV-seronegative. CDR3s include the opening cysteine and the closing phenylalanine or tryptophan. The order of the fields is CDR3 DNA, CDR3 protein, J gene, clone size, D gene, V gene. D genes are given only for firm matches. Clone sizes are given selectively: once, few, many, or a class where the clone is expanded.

cdr3_nt: TGTGCCAGCAGTCAGGACAGACGACCCCTCCACTTT
cdr3_aa: CASSQDRRPLHF
j_call: TRBJ1-6
clone_size: NA
d_call: NA
v_call: TRBV6-1

cdr3_nt: TGTGCCAGCAGCGTTACCGACAGGCTCGACGAAAAACTGTTTTTT
cdr3_aa: CASSVTDRLDEKLFF
j_call: TRBJ1-4
clone_size: NA
d_call: NA
v_call: TRBV9

cdr3_nt: TGTGCCAGCATATACGGACTAGCTAGCACAGATACGCAGTATTTT
cdr3_aa: CASIYGLASTDTQYF
j_call: TRBJ2-3
clone_size: few
d_call: TRBD2
v_call: TRBV2

cdr3_nt: TGTGCCAGCAGGGGACAGGGAAGGACTGAAGCTTTCTTT
cdr3_aa: CASRGQGRTEAFF
j_call: TRBJ1-1
clone_size: NA
d_call: TRBD1
v_call: TRBV6-1

cdr3_nt: TGCGCCAGCAGCGGACTAGCGGGGGGGAAAGATGAGCAGTTCTTC
cdr3_aa: CASSGLAGGKDEQFF
j_call: TRBJ2-1
clone_size: NA
d_call: TRBD2
v_call: TRBV10-1

cdr3_nt: TGTGCCAGTAGTCCAACCTACCGCCCCTCTTCCTACGAGCAGTACTTC
cdr3_aa: CASSPTYRPSSYEQYF
j_call: TRBJ2-7
clone_size: NA
d_call: NA
v_call: TRBV19

cdr3_nt: TGTGCCTGGAGTGTCGGCGGGGGGGCCGCAGATACGCAGTATTTT
cdr3_aa: CAWSVGGGAADTQYF
j_call: TRBJ2-3
clone_size: NA
d_call: TRBD2
v_call: TRBV30

cdr3_nt: TGTGCCAGCAGCTTAGTGGGCGGGGGGGCTTACGAGCAGTACTTC
cdr3_aa: CASSLVGGGAYEQYF
j_call: TRBJ2-7
clone_size: NA
d_call: TRBD2
v_call: TRBV7-2

cdr3_nt: TGTGCCAGCACCCAGGGTCCAACTAATGAAAAACTGTTTTTT
cdr3_aa: CASTQGPTNEKLFF
j_call: TRBJ1-4
clone_size: once
d_call: NA
v_call: TRBV6-5

cdr3_nt: TGTGCCAGCAGTACAAATCAGGATACCACTGAAGCTTTCTTT
cdr3_aa: CASSTNQDTTEAFF
j_call: TRBJ1-1
clone_size: NA
d_call: NA
v_call: TRBV28

cdr3_nt: TGTGCCAGCAGTCAGGACAGTTCCTACGAGCAGTACTTC
cdr3_aa: CASSQDSSYEQYF
j_call: TRBJ2-7
clone_size: NA
d_call: NA
v_call: TRBV27

cdr3_nt: TGTGCCAGCAGCGTCGGGACAGGGATATATGAGCAGTTCTTC
cdr3_aa: CASSVGTGIYEQFF
j_call: TRBJ2-1
clone_size: NA
d_call: TRBD1
v_call: TRBV5-6

cdr3_nt: TGTGCCAGCACGTTGAACACTGAAGCTTTCTTT
cdr3_aa: CASTLNTEAFF
j_call: TRBJ1-1
clone_size: NA
d_call: NA
v_call: TRBV2

cdr3_nt: TGTGCCAGCTCACCGTCGCAGACTGAAGCTTTCTTT
cdr3_aa: CASSPSQTEAFF
j_call: TRBJ1-1
clone_size: NA
d_call: NA
v_call: TRBV18

cdr3_nt: TGCGCCAGCAGCTTGAGCGGAACTAATGAAAAACTGTTTTTT
cdr3_aa: CASSLSGTNEKLFF
j_call: TRBJ1-4
clone_size: NA
d_call: NA
v_call: TRBV5-1

cdr3_nt: TGTGCCAGTCGGTCATCAGGGTCAGACTATGGCTACACCTTC
cdr3_aa: CASRSSGSDYGYTF
j_call: TRBJ1-2
clone_size: NA
d_call: NA
v_call: TRBV19

cdr3_nt: TGTGCCAGCCGGGACAGGGGAATCCACGAGCAGTACTTC
cdr3_aa: CASRDRGIHEQYF
j_call: TRBJ2-7
clone_size: NA
d_call: TRBD1
v_call: TRBV27

cdr3_nt: TGTGCCAGTAGTAGTACCCGGGACAGCCTCGTAGGACGCAATCAGCCCCAGCATTTT
cdr3_aa: CASSSTRDSLVGRNQPQHF
j_call: TRBJ1-5
clone_size: NA
d_call: TRBD1
v_call: TRBV19

cdr3_nt: TGTGCCAGCAGCCCTGACATCATAGCGGGGGGGCCGGTCACCGGGGAGCTGTTTTTT
cdr3_aa: CASSPDIIAGGPVTGELFF
j_call: TRBJ2-2
clone_size: NA
d_call: TRBD2
v_call: TRBV7-9

cdr3_nt: TGTGCCAGCAGCTTAGGTCTAGCGGGGGACAGTGAGCAGTTCTTC
cdr3_aa: CASSLGLAGDSEQFF
j_call: TRBJ2-1
clone_size: NA
d_call: TRBD2
v_call: TRBV11-3